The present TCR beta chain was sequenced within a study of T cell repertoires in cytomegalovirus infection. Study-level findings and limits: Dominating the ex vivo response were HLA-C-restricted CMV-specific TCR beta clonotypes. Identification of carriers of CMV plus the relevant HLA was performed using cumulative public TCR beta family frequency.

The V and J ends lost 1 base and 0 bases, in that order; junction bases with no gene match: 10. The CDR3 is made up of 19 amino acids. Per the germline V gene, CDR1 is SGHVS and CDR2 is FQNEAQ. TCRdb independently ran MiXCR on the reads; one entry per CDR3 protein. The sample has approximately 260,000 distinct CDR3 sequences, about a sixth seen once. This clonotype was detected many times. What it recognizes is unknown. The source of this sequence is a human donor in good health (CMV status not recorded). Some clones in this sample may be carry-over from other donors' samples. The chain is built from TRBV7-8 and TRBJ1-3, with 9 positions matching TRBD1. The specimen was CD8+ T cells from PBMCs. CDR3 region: CASSLEVRDRVLSGNTIYF. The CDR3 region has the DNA TGTGCCAGCAGCTTAGAAGTCAGGGACAGGGTCCTCTCTGGAAACACCATATATTTT.